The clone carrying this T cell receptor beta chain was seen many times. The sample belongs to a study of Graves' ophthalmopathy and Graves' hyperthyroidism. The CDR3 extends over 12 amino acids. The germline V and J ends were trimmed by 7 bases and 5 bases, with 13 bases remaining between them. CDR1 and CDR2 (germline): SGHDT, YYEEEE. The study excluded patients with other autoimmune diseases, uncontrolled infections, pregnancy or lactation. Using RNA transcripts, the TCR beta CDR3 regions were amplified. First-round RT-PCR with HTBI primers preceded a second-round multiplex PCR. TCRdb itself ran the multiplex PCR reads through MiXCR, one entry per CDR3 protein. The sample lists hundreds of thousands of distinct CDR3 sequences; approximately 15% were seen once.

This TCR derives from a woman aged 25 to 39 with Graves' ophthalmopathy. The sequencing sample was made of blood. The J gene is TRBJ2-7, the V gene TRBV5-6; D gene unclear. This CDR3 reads CASGSGQNEQYF. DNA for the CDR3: TGTGCCAGCGGATCCGGGCAAAACGAGCAGTACTTC. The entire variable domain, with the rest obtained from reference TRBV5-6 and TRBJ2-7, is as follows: DAGVTQSPTHLIKTRGQQVTLRCSPKSGHDTVSWYQQALGQGPQFIFQYYEEEERQRGNFPDRFSGHQFPNYSSELNVNALLLGDSALYLCASGSGQNEQYFGPGTRLTVT.